The sequence of this TCR beta chain was determined in a study of response to subunit inactivated influenza vaccine. CDR3 length: 16 amino acids. CDR1 and CDR2 (germline): SGHRS, YFSETQ. Trimming took 0 bases from V and 0 from J, leaving 10 bases between them. This clonotype came up many times. Antigen unknown. Study-level findings and limits: Few additional T cells are recruited per seasonal influenza vaccination, authors suggested.

TCRdb re-derived calls from the RT-PCR reads in MiXCR, one entry per CDR3 protein. Found here are some 850,000 distinct CDR3 sequences, about a fifth of them singletons; the top ten hold 9.5% to 13%. V gene TRBV5-1 combines with J gene TRBJ2-1; perhaps TRBD2 as D (6 bases). The sample here was PBMCs from blood, taken roughly 5 days after vaccination. The TCR was taken from a man aged 45-65 years who received an inactivated influenza vaccine. The CDR3 loop reads CASSLAAGSSYNEQFF. CDR3 DNA sequence: TGCGCCAGCAGCTTGGCCGCGGGGAGCTCCTACAATGAGCAGTTCTTC.